These 19 T cell receptor beta chains share one sample of origin, sequenced in a study of sequential checkpoint blockade in melanoma. Documented treatment: randomized to nivolumab then ipilimumab (arm A) or the reverse (arm B). The assay was immunoSEQ multiplex PCR, and TCRdb's table has in-frame clones only and misses some. The sample shows about 18,000 clones, about 69% of them seen only once. This material consisted of tumor tissue (inferred from file names), taken from a patient given nivolumab and ipilimumab in sequence. These TCRs come from a human donor with melanoma.

The CDR3 reads CASSVDPAAYEQYF. CDR3 in DNA: TGTGCCAGCAGCGTAGATCCAGCGGCCTACGAGCAGTACTTC. This chain joins TRBV9 and TRBJ2-7, with D possibly being TRBD2 (5 bases). The CDR3 consists of 14 residues. V dropped 0 bases and J dropped 2 bases, with 9 bases sitting between them. From germline, CDR1 is SGDLS and CDR2 YYNGEE.

This clone has a handful of counts. V usage is TRBV11-3 and J usage is TRBJ2-2, with D possibly matching TRBD2 (6 bases). Germline V CDR1 and CDR2: SGHNT, YENEEA. The V end was cut by 5 bases, the J end by 1 base, with 11 bases between. The CDR3 spans 15 residues. The CDR3 DNA follows: TGTGCCAGCAGCCGCCCGCGGGGGAACACCGGGGAGCTGTTTTTT. Its protein product is CASSRPRGNTGELFF.

For the CDR3, the DNA is TGTGCCAGCAGCCCGCAGGTCACCGGGGAGCTGTTTTTT. Translated: CASSPQVTGELFF. The chain employs TRBV7-4 and TRBJ2-2; D gene uncertain. Between the trimmed V and J ends, which lost 5 bases and 4 bases, there was a span of 8 bases. This CDR3 has 13 residues. Germline loops: CDR1 SGHVT, CDR2 SQSDAQ.

The CDR3 here is CASSLRQGDEKLFF. The CDR3 DNA follows: TGTGCCAGCAGCTTGAGACAGGGTGATGAAAAACTGTTTTTT. The genes are TRBV11-3 and TRBJ1-4; TRBD1 matches 7 bases. V gave up 3 bases and J gave up 6 bases; unmatched junction bases: 4. The CDR3 consists of 14 residues. In germline, CDR1 is SGHNT, CDR2 YENEEA.

The chain employs TRBV6-7 and TRBJ1-5; 7 nucleotides line up with TRBD1. TRBV6-7 is labeled an ORF, and its function is uncertain. The CDR3 contains 11 residues. Germline trimming cut 5 bases from V and 11 bases from J; bases unmatched to any gene: 3. The CDR3 protein is CASSIGQAQHF. CDR3 bases: TGTGCCAGCAGTATCGGACAGGCCCAGCATTTT.

This clone was observed a single time. The CDR3: CASSGAARDNTQYF. The CDR3 DNA is TGTGCCAGCAGCGGGGCGGCCCGGGATAATACGCAGTATTTT. V gene TRBV11-3 combines with J gene TRBJ2-3; D is tentatively TRBD1 or TRBD2 (5 bases each). The V end lost 5 bases, the J end lost 7 bases, and 16 bases lay between the germline ends. CDR1 and CDR2 (germline): SGHNT, YENEEA. The CDR3 has 14 residues.

The CDR3 spells CASVNSQGVRTDTQYF. The DNA of the CDR3 is TGTGCTAGTGTCAATTCACAGGGGGTGCGCACAGATACGCAGTATTTT. This chain connects TRBV12-5 to TRBJ2-3, with TRBD1 matching over 8 bases. The trim removed 7 bases at V and 1 base at J, leaving 10 bases unmatched. CDR1 and CDR2 (germline): LGHNT, FRNRAP. The CDR3 consists of 16 residues.

This clone showed up just once. The rearrangement uses TRBV5-1 and TRBJ2-1; a weak D match, TRBD1 (5 bases). Germline loops: CDR1 SGHRS, CDR2 YFSETQ. Trimming took off 0 bases at V and 1 base at J, with 8 bases between the two ends. The CDR3 is 15 residues long. CDR3 DNA sequence: TGCGCCAGCAGCTTGGCAGGGCCTTCCTACAATGAGCAGTTCTTC. Encoded protein: CASSLAGPSYNEQFF.

The gene calls are TRBV19 and TRBJ2-5; 7 bases agree with TRBD2. Unmatched junction bases numbered 14, after V lost 5 bases and J lost 5 bases. The CDR3 runs 16 residues. The germline gives CDR1 LNHDA, CDR2 SQIVND (reference sequence). The CDR3 DNA sequence: TGTGCCAGTAGTGTTGGCGGGGGTAGGACGCGTGAGACCCAGTACTTC. This translates into CASSVGGGRTRETQYF.

The V and J genes are TRBV7-6 and TRBJ2-3, with 11 bases fitting TRBD2. This CDR3 contains 17 residues. The V gene end was trimmed by 5 bases and the J gene end by 2 bases; junction bases not matched to a gene: 9. Per the germline V gene, CDR1 is SGHVS and CDR2 is FNYEAQ. CDR3 protein: CASSRGTSGGYTDTQYF. For the CDR3, the DNA is TGTGCCAGCAGCCGCGGGACTAGCGGAGGATACACAGATACGCAGTATTTT.

CDR3 sequence reads: CASSFSADHGYGYTF. As DNA, the CDR3 is TGTGCCAGCAGTTTTTCGGCCGATCACGGCTATGGCTACACCTTC. The rearrangement joins TRBV6-8 to TRBJ1-2; D gene uncertain. The V end lost 4 bases, the J end lost 4 bases, and 16 bases lay between the germline ends. The CDR3 is made up of 15 amino acids. Per germline, CDR1 MNHGY and CDR2 SAAAGT.

The V call is TRBV28, the J call TRBJ2-7; 16 nucleotides align to TRBD2. The CDR3 is made up of 17 amino acids. J lost 6 bases, V lost 7 bases, and 12 bases had no gene match. Germline CDR1 MDHEN, CDR2 SYDVKM. The CDR3 sequence: CASKSGGLAGGLAEQYF. CDR3 nucleotide sequence: TGTGCCAGCAAGAGCGGGGGACTAGCGGGAGGGCTGGCCGAGCAGTACTTC.

This clone occurred once. The gene calls are TRBV5-1 and TRBJ2-3; 7 bases match TRBD2. CDR1 is SGHRS, CDR2 YFSETQ, per germline. The CDR3 extends over 15 amino acids. With 4 bases clipped from V and 3 bases from J, the junction kept 8 bases outside the gene matches. For the CDR3, the DNA is TGCGCCAGCAGCCCATCTGGGGGGGAGACAGATACGCAGTATTTT. This encodes CASSPSGGETDTQYF.

This clone was seen only a few times. The V call is TRBV29-1, the J call TRBJ2-1; D remains unclear. V was pared by 3 bases and J by 9 bases, with 12 bases between. CDR3 length: 12 amino acids. Germline V lookup: CDR1 SQVTM, CDR2 ANQGSEA. The CDR3: CSVDSPRGEQFF. The CDR3 bases are TGCAGCGTTGATTCCCCCCGTGGTGAGCAGTTCTTC.

This clone was counted once. The J gene is TRBJ2-2, the V gene TRBV5-1; no reliable D call. CDR1 SGHRS and CDR2 YFSETQ come from the germline V gene. This CDR3 is 14 amino acids long. Between the trimmed V and J ends, which lost 1 base and 5 bases, there was a span of 9 bases. DNA of the CDR3: TGCGCCAGCAGCTTGAAGTCCGGGACCGGGGAGCTGTTTTTT. Protein sequence: CASSLKSGTGELFF.

This rearrangement joins TRBV11-3 to TRBJ2-1; D may be TRBD1 or TRBD2 (6 bases each). Trimming cost V 2 bases and J 7 bases, with 12 bases left between them. CDR1 SGHNT and CDR2 YENEEA come from the germline V gene. This CDR3 spans 14 amino acids. The CDR3 nucleotides read TGTGCCAGCAGCTTAACGGGGGCCTGGAATGAGCAGTTCTTC. This encodes CASSLTGAWNEQFF.

The chain carries TRBV5-1 and TRBJ2-3, with 8 bases lining up with TRBD1. The germline CDR1 and CDR2 sequences are SGHRS and YFSETQ. V trimming: 4 bases; J trimming: 0 bases; junction bases outside the gene matches: 10. The CDR3 spans 17 residues. The chain's CDR3 is CASSPDRALTSTDTQYF. The CDR3 region has the DNA TGCGCCAGCAGCCCGGACAGGGCCCTTACTAGCACAGATACGCAGTATTTT.

The chain links TRBV10-3 to TRBJ2-3; 10 nucleotides line up with TRBD2. Germline V gene data show CDR1 as ENHRY and CDR2 as SYGVKD. CDR3 size: 16 residues. The V gene end was trimmed by 4 bases and the J gene end by 2 bases; junction bases not matched to a gene: 6. The CDR3 region is CAISGLAGGTTDTQYF. CDR3 coding DNA: TGTGCCATCAGTGGGTTAGCGGGAGGAACCACAGATACGCAGTATTTT.

This clone is medium-sized within its sample. The chain joins TRBV6-8 to TRBJ2-1; D remains ambiguous. Trimming took 5 bases from V and 6 from J, leaving 8 bases between them. Per germline, CDR1 MNHGY and CDR2 SAAAGT. The CDR3 extends over 12 amino acids. The CDR3 protein is CASSDDVNEQFF. CDR3 coding DNA: TGTGCCAGCAGTGACGACGTCAATGAGCAGTTCTTC.